This T cell receptor (beta chain) was sequenced during a study of OX40 agonist ivuxolimab in advanced cancers. Study context: Patients received ivuxolimab, an intravenous treatment, every 2 weeks at 0.01 to 10 mg/kg. Cohort: roughly 79% men, mean age about 60, aged roughly 20 to 79. Points from the study as a whole: Within 6 weeks, CD4+ and CD8+ blood T cells expanded clonally at 0.1 to 3.0 mg/kg.

Points on this clone: As yet, its antigen is unknown.

The table came from immunoSEQ multiplex PCR; TCRdb's copy has only in-frame clones and leaves some out. The table includes more than 100,000 clones, around 95% detected once. The receptor was derived from an adult with an advanced solid tumor such as melanoma, head and neck, liver or kidney cancer. The sequences come from CD4+ or CD8+ T cells sorted from blood, collected in a trial of the OX40 agonist ivuxolimab.

The CDR3 region has the DNA TGTGCCAGCAGCCAACTCGGGACTAGCGGGATAGAGCAGTACTTC. Translating gives CASSQLGTSGIEQYF. The gene calls are TRBV14 and TRBJ2-7; 13 bases agree with TRBD2. Germline CDR1 is SGHDN and CDR2 is FVKESK. The trim removed 2 bases at V and 7 bases at J, leaving 5 bases unmatched. The CDR3 runs 15 residues.